This T cell receptor (beta chain) emerged from a study of Ad26.COV2.S vaccination and SARS-CoV-2 variants. Whole-study findings and limits: Once vaccination had occurred, spike-specific CD8+ and CD4+ T cell responses reportedly showed substantial breadth.

Worth noting for this clone: Antigen specificity is unknown.

V lost 2 bases and J lost 5, with 4 bases in between. Germline V gene data show CDR1 as DFQATT and CDR2 as SNEGSKA (reference sequence). The CDR3 sequence is 11 residues long. Treatment reported: some 20 received Ad26.COV2.S at low or high dose, single or two shots; roughly 5 received placebo; per-sample allocation not given. Collection of the samples took place on day 63 after the first injection of vaccine or placebo. Sequencing used immunoSEQ multiplex PCR; TCRdb keeps in-frame clones, though not all of them. This table holds a few hundred thousand clones, roughly 84% found once. This clonotype originated in a person between 18 and 60 years old who received the Ad26.COV2.S COVID-19 vaccine or a placebo. The chain uses TRBV20-1 and TRBJ2-1, with D uncertain. The specimen was peripheral blood, collected in a trial of Ad26.COV2.S vaccine versus placebo. In nucleotides, the CDR3 is TGCAGTGCTAGACTCAACAATGAGCAGTTCTTC. It codes for CSARLNNEQFF.